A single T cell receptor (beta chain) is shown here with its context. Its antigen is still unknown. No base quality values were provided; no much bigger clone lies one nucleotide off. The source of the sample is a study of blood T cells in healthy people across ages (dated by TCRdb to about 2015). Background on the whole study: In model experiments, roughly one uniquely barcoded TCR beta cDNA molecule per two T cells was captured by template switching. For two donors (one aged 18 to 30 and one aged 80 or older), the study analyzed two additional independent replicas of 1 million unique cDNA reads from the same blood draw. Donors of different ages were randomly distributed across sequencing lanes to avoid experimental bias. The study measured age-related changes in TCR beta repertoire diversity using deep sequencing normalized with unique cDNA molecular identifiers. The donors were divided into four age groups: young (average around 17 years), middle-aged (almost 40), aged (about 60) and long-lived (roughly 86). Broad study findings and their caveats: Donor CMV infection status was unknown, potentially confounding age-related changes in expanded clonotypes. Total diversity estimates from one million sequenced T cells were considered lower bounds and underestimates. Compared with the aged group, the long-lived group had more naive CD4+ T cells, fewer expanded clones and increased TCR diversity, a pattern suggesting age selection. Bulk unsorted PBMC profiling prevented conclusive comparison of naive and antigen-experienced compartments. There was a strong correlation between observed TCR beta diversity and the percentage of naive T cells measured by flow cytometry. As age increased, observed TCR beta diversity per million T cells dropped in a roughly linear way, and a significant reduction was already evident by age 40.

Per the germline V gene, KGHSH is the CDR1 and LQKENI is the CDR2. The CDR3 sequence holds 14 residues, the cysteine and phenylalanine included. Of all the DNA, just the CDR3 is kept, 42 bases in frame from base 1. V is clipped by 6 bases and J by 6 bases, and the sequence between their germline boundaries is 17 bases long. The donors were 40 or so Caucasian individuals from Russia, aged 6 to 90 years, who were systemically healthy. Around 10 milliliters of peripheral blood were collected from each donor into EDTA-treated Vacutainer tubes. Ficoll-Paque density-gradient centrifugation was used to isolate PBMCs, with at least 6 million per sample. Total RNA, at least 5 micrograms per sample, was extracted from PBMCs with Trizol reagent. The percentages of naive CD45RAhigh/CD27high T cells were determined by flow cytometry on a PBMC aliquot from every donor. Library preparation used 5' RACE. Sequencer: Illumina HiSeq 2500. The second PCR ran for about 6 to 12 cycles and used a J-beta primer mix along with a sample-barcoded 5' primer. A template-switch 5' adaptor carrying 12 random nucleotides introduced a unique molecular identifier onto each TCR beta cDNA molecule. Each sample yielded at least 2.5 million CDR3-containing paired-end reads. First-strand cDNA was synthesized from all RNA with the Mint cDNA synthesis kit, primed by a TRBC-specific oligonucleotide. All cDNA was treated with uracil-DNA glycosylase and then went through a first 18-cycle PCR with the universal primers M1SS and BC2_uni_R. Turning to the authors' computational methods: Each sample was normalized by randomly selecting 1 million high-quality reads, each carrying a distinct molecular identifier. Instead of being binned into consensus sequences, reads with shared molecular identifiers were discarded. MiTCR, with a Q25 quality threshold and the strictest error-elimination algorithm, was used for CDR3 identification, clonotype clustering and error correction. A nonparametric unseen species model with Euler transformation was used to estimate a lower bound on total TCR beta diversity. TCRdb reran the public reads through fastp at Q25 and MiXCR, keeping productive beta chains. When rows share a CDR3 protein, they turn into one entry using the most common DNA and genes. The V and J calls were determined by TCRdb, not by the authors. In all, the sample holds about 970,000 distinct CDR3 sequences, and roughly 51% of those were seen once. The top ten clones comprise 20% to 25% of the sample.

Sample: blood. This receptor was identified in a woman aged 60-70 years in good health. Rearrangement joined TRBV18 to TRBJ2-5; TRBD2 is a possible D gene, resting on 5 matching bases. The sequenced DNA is TGTGCCAGCTCCTTAACCGAGGGAGCGAAGACCCAGTACTTC. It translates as CASSLTEGAKTQYF.